Below are 23 T cell receptor beta chains sequenced from a single sample in a study of T cell repertoires in cytomegalovirus infection. TCRdb ran MiXCR on the reads and lists one entry per CDR3 protein. This sample has about 700,000 distinct CDR3 sequences; around a third occur once, and the top ten carry around a sixth. These receptors' targets are unknown. The starting material was cultured PBMCs, obtained from culture after CMV antigen stimulation. These receptor sequences come from a human donor in good health (CMV status not recorded). Some clones in this sample may be carry-over from other donors' samples.

The chain joins TRBV7-9 to TRBJ2-5, with TRBD2 matching 12 bases. Trimming cost V 5 bases and J 2 bases; bases outside gene matches: 6. The V gene's germline CDR1 is SEHNR and CDR2 FQNEAQ (reference sequence). This CDR3 contains 16 residues. The CDR3 nucleotides read TGTGCCAGCAGCCAGGGGACTAGCGGGTTTCAAGAGACCCAGTACTTC. This encodes CASSQGTSGFQETQYF.

As for this clonotype: At one end the junction does not follow the germline gene, possibly because of a read error. This chain joins TRBV5-3 and TRBJ2-7; no clear D gene. TRBV5-3 is an open reading frame, and its role is uncertain. CDR3 length: 19 residues. CDR3 coding DNA: TGTGCCAGCAGCTTGGCGTCAGCGACTGTCCCAAGGAGCTCCTACGAGCAGTACTTC. Its protein is CASSLASATVPRSSYEQYF.

This clonotype was detected only a few times. The V and J genes are TRBV28 and TRBJ1-6; D is uncertain. Germline loops: CDR1 MDHEN, CDR2 SYDVKM. The germline V and J ends were trimmed by 2 bases and 7 bases, with 12 bases remaining between them. This CDR3 has 15 residues. As DNA, the CDR3 is TGTGCCAGCAGTTTAATAGGGCAGCCAAATTCACCCCTCCACTTT. Its translation is CASSLIGQPNSPLHF.

This clonotype turned up a few times. J is TRBJ2-3 and V is TRBV7-2; no firm D call. Germline CDR1 SGHTA, CDR2 FQGNSA. The V gene lost 5 bases and the J gene lost 4 bases, with 10 bases spanning the gap. The CDR3 is 13 residues long. The DNA for the CDR3 is TGTGCCAGCAGCCCGAACCCGGCAGATACGCAGTATTTT. This codes for CASSPNPADTQYF.

V is TRBV7-2 and J is TRBJ1-1; tentative D call: TRBD1 (6 bases). CDR1 SGHTA and CDR2 FQGNSA come from the germline V gene. The CDR3 sequence is 17 residues long. The germline V and J ends were trimmed by 4 bases and 1 base, with 19 bases remaining between them. This CDR3 is CASSSLNREGWNTEAFF. CDR3 DNA sequence: TGTGCCAGCAGCTCCCTTAACAGGGAGGGGTGGAACACTGAAGCTTTCTTT.

The V and J genes are TRBV5-4 and TRBJ2-7; D gene ambiguous. Trimming stripped 0 bases from V and 0 bases from J, with 13 bases between. There are 16 residues in the CDR3. CDR1 SGHNT and CDR2 YYREEE come from the germline V gene (reference sequence). CDR3 DNA sequence: TGTGCCAGCAGCTTGGATGTCTCTCGGAGCTCCTACGAGCAGTACTTC. Translating gives CASSLDVSRSSYEQYF. Full variable domain (missing parts from reference TRBV5-4 and TRBJ2-7): ETGVTQSPTHLIKTRGQQVTLRCSSQSGHNTVSWYQQALGQGPQFIFQYYREEENGRGNFPPRFSGLQFPNYSSELNVNALELDDSALYLCASSLDVSRSSYEQYFGPGTRLTVT.

This chain joins TRBV7-2 and TRBJ1-1; no definite D call. This CDR3 has 13 residues. Per the germline V gene, CDR1 is SGHTA and CDR2 is FQGNSA. Trimming stripped 4 bases from V and 5 bases from J, with 11 bases between. The CDR3 is CASSSRTGTEAFF. CDR3 DNA: TGTGCCAGCAGCTCACGGACTGGAACTGAAGCTTTCTTT. The whole variable domain, remainder taken from reference TRBV7-2 and TRBJ1-1, is GAGVSQSPSNKVTEKGKDVELRCDPISGHTALYWYRQSLGQGLEFLIYFQGNSAPDKSGLPSDRFSAERTGGSVSTLTIQRTQQEDSAVYLCASSSRTGTEAFFGQGTRLTVV.

The chain recombines TRBV7-2 with TRBJ2-5; 7 nucleotides line up with TRBD1. Germline lookup yields CDR1 SGHTA and CDR2 FQGNSA. Trimming took 5 bases from V and 10 from J; bases not matched to a gene: 19. The CDR3 contains 16 residues. CDR3 DNA: TGTGCCAGCAGCCCCCAGCCCGGACAGGCCGGAACGGTCCAGTACTTC. It codes for CASSPQPGQAGTVQYF. Supplemented by reference TRBV7-2 and TRBJ2-5, the full variable domain reads GAGVSQSPSNKVTEKGKDVELRCDPISGHTALYWYRQSLGQGLEFLIYFQGNSAPDKSGLPSDRFSAERTGGSVSTLTIQRTQQEDSAVYLCASSPQPGQAGTVQYFGPGTRLLVL.

In nucleotides, the CDR3 is TGTGCCAGCAGCTCGGTACCTGAAGGTGAAAAACTGTTTTTT. Its translation is CASSSVPEGEKLFF. The rearrangement joins TRBV7-6 to TRBJ1-4, with D unresolved. Germline-derived CDR1 and CDR2 are SGHVS and FNYEAQ. The CDR3 is 14 amino acids. Deletions cut 4 bases from V and 7 bases from J, with 13 bases between.

This chain joins TRBV20-1 and TRBJ1-5, with D hard to call. V dropped 4 bases and J dropped 1 base, with 11 bases sitting between them. In germline, CDR1 is DFQATT, CDR2 SNEGSKA (reference sequence). The CDR3 covers 14 residues. Here the CDR3 reads CSAIPVGSNQPQHF. CDR3 coding DNA: TGCAGTGCTATTCCCGTGGGGAGCAATCAGCCCCAGCATTTT.

This clonotype was observed once. V usage is TRBV6-6 and J usage is TRBJ1-1; D ambiguous. Trimming cost V 0 bases and J 1 base, with 9 bases left between them. The CDR3 extends over 15 amino acids. Germline V gene data show CDR1 as MNHNY and CDR2 as SVGAGI (reference sequence). The CDR3 nucleotides read TGTGCCAGCAGTTACTCGCGTAGGCCGAACACTGAAGCTTTCTTT. Its translation: CASSYSRRPNTEAFF.

This chain connects TRBV12-3 or TRBV12-4 to TRBJ1-3, with TRBD1 matching 10 bases. The trim removed 6 bases at V and 11 bases at J, leaving 10 bases unmatched. CDR3 length: 14 amino acids. In DNA form, the CDR3 reads TGTGCCAGCAGAAGGGCCGGGACAGGGGATCCCATATATTTT. Amino acid sequence: CASRRAGTGDPIYF.

The genes are TRBV4-1 and TRBJ2-2; D not resolved. V lost 4 bases and J lost 6, with 9 bases in between. The CDR3 is made up of 13 amino acids. Germline V gene lookup returns CDR1 MGHRA and CDR2 YSYEKL. CDR3 in amino acids: CASSLGRAGELFF. The CDR3 DNA is TGCGCCAGCAGCCTTGGACGGGCCGGGGAGCTGTTTTTT.

CDR3 amino acids: CASSQFPGLTYEQYF. CDR3 sequence (DNA): TGTGCCAGCAGCCAATTTCCCGGACTTACCTACGAGCAGTACTTC. The J gene is TRBJ2-7, the V gene TRBV3-1, with D perhaps TRBD2 (5 bases). V was shortened by 2 bases and J by 2 bases, with 13 bases between the two germline ends. This CDR3 contains 15 residues. The germline CDR1 and CDR2 sequences are LGHDT and YNNKEL (reference sequence).

This chain connects TRBV28 to TRBJ2-5; the match to TRBD2 covers 13 bases. The germline gives CDR1 MDHEN, CDR2 SYDVKM. This CDR3 has 16 residues. J was trimmed by 1 base and V by 6 bases; bases with no gene match: 5. The CDR3 loop reads CASRGGLAGAQETQYF. CDR3 bases: TGTGCCAGCAGAGGCGGACTAGCGGGGGCCCAAGAGACCCAGTACTTC.

This clonotype was counted only a few times. The chain links TRBV7-6 to TRBJ2-2, with 11 positions matching TRBD2. From germline, CDR1 is SGHVS and CDR2 FNYEAQ. This CDR3 spans 18 amino acids. V trimming: 5 bases; J trimming: 1 base; junction bases outside the gene matches: 9. CDR3 nucleotides: TGTGCCAGCAGCCATAGTGGCCTAGCGGGGGGGAACACCGGGGAGCTGTTTTTT. It is translated as CASSHSGLAGGNTGELFF.

This chain's CDR3 is CATSTPTGAQTQYF. In nucleotides, the CDR3 is TGTGCCACCAGCACCCCCACAGGGGCACAGACCCAGTACTTC. The V call is TRBV15, the J call TRBJ2-5, with 7 bases aligning to TRBD1. The germline V gene encodes CDR1 LNHNV and CDR2 YYDKDF (reference sequence). Trimming took 4 bases from V and 6 from J; bases not matched to a gene: 8. The CDR3 loop spans 14 amino acids.

This chain links TRBV7-2 with TRBJ2-1; 9 bases match TRBD2. With 6 bases clipped from V and 2 bases from J, the junction kept 5 bases outside the gene matches. Germline values: CDR1 SGHTA, CDR2 FQGNSA. The CDR3 has 15 amino acids. The CDR3 region is CASSFLAGPYNEQFF. The CDR3 DNA reads TGTGCCAGCAGTTTTCTAGCGGGGCCCTACAATGAGCAGTTCTTC.

This clonotype occurred many times. V gene TRBV7-2 combines with J gene TRBJ2-3; D may be TRBD2 (6 bases). The ends were cut back, 1 base at V and 7 bases at J, with 12 bases in the middle. Germline lookup yields CDR1 SGHTA and CDR2 FQGNSA. The CDR3 spans 14 residues. The CDR3 coding sequence is TGTGCCAGCAGCTTAGATCCGGCGGGGTATACGCAGTATTTT. Its translation: CASSLDPAGYTQYF.

Note on this clonotype: Germline and junction disagree at one end, which may indicate a read error. The chain recombines TRBV7-2 with TRBJ1-1; possible D gene TRBD1, 5 bases. From germline, CDR1 is SGHTA and CDR2 FQGNSA. This CDR3 spans 13 amino acids. The CDR3 nucleotides read TGTGCCAACAGCTTTCAGGGAGGCACTGAAGCTTTCTTT. Amino acid sequence: CANSFQGGTEAFF.

This sequence joins TRBV4-2 and TRBJ1-1, with TRBD1 matching over 8 bases. J lost 1 base, V lost 4 bases, and 8 bases had no gene match. Germline CDR1 is LGHNA and CDR2 is YNFKEQ. The CDR3 is 16 residues long. The CDR3, as DNA: TGTGCCAGCAGCCGGGGACAGGCTGATTCGAACACTGAAGCTTTCTTT. The encoded protein is CASSRGQADSNTEAFF.

This clonotype was seen many times. The V call is TRBV12-3 or TRBV12-4, the J call TRBJ2-1, with 11 positions matching TRBD2. The CDR3 totals 15 residues. J gave up 3 bases and V 6 bases, and 4 bases lay outside the gene matches. CDR3 coding DNA: TGTGCCAGCAGCGGGACTAGCGGCTACTACAATGAGCAGTTCTTC. Its translation: CASSGTSGYYNEQFF.

This chain connects TRBV20-1 to TRBJ2-1; the D gene is possibly TRBD2 (6 bases). This CDR3 comprises 13 residues. Trimming removed 5 bases at V and 2 bases at J, with 10 bases between. CDR1 and CDR2 from the germline V gene are DFQATT and SNEGSKA (reference sequence). The CDR3 bases are TGCAGTGCTGTAGCGGCGGCCTACAATGAGCAGTTCTTC. Residues: CSAVAAAYNEQFF.